Following are 9 T cell receptor beta chains from one sample sequenced in a study of vaccination and CD4 T cells after COVID-19. Antigens of these TCRs are unknown. The treatment denotes: roughly 10-day PBMC culture with coronavirus spike peptide pools or control peptides (ViraFEST assay). Sequenced with the Oncomine TCR Beta short-read assay was DNA taken from cultured CD4+ T cells. TCRdb independently ran MiXCR on the PCR reads; one entry per CDR3 protein. The sample shows about 16,000 distinct CDR3 sequences, 35% of them seen only once. Specimen: cultured CD4+ T cells from blood. Every receptor here comes from a human donor with COVID-19.

This clonotype was seen a single time. J is TRBJ2-6 and V is TRBV15; D is unclear. V was pared by 0 bases and J by 0 bases, with 12 bases between. CDR1 is LNHNV, CDR2 YYDKDF, per germline (reference sequence). The CDR3 extends over 18 amino acids. The CDR3 spells CATSRDRPASSGANVLTF. The CDR3 nucleotides are TGTGCCACCAGCAGAGATCGCCCGGCGAGCTCTGGGGCCAACGTCCTGACTTTC.

This rearrangement joins TRBV25-1 to TRBJ2-1; perhaps TRBD2 as D (5 bases). Per the germline V gene, CDR1 is MGHDK and CDR2 is SYGVNS. The CDR3 spans 17 residues. Trimming took off 1 base at V and 8 bases at J, with 21 bases between the two ends. In DNA form, the CDR3 reads TGTGCCAGCAGTGAATCTCTCCCGAGGGCTGCTGGCGATGAGCAGTTCTTC. This translates into CASSESLPRAAGDEQFF.

This rearrangement joins TRBV7-9 to TRBJ2-5; 8 bases are a match to TRBD1. The CDR3 contains 14 residues. CDR1 is SEHNR and CDR2 is FQNEAQ in the germline V gene (reference sequence). V was pared by 3 bases and J by 5 bases, with 5 bases of the junction left unmatched. DNA for the CDR3: TGTGCCAGCAGCTTTGACAGGGGACTGGAGACCCAGTACTTC. It specifies CASSFDRGLETQYF.

The gene calls are TRBV28 and TRBJ1-5; D uncertain. Germline CDR1 reads MDHEN; CDR2 reads SYDVKM. This CDR3 is 15 amino acids long. Trimming cost V 2 bases and J 2 bases, with 10 bases left between them. Here the CDR3 reads CASSLGVPGNQPQHF. The CDR3 bases are TGTGCCAGCAGTTTAGGGGTCCCTGGCAATCAGCCCCAGCATTTT.

The chain employs TRBV4-1 and TRBJ2-7; 8 bases line up with TRBD1. The V gene's germline CDR1 is MGHRA and CDR2 YSYEKL. The CDR3 is 14 amino acids. Trimming cost V 4 bases and J 5 bases; bases outside gene matches: 7. Here the CDR3 DNA reads TGCGCCAGCAGCCGCCCAGGGGGCTCGGACGAGCAGTACTTC. Protein sequence: CASSRPGGSDEQYF.

This clonotype was found a few times. The V and J genes are TRBV11-3 and TRBJ2-2, with D unresolved. Germline CDR1 is SGHNT and CDR2 is YENEEA. CDR3 size: 12 residues. Trimming removed 4 bases from V and 2 bases from J, with 2 bases in between. CDR3 protein: CASSSNTGELFF. Here the CDR3 DNA reads TGTGCCAGCAGCTCAAACACCGGGGAGCTGTTTTTT.

This clonotype was seen only once. The V and J genes are TRBV20-1 and TRBJ2-1, with a weak D call TRBD2 (6 bases). From germline, CDR1 is DFQATT and CDR2 SNEGSKA (reference sequence). The V gene lost 0 bases and the J gene lost 9 bases, with 15 bases spanning the gap. The CDR3 is made up of 14 amino acids. The CDR3 DNA reads TGCAGTGCTAGAGATTGGCGGGTGGGGGGTGAGCAGTTCTTC. Its translation: CSARDWRVGGEQFF.

The chain employs TRBV7-2 and TRBJ1-6; 8 bases are shared with TRBD1. J gave up 10 bases and V 4 bases, and 6 bases lay outside the gene matches. Germline CDR1 is SGHTA and CDR2 is FQGNSA. This CDR3 has 14 residues. The CDR3: CASSSDRVQSPLHF. The CDR3 coding sequence is TGTGCCAGCAGCTCGGACAGGGTTCAGTCACCCCTCCACTTT.

The chain links TRBV6-1 to TRBJ1-5; 10 bases fit TRBD1. Germline lookup yields CDR1 MNHNS and CDR2 SASEGT. The CDR3 loop spans 14 amino acids. The J segment lost 3 bases and the V segment lost 7 bases, leaving 3 bases of the junction unmatched. This CDR3 reads CASTGTGVNQPQHF. Here the CDR3 DNA reads TGTGCCAGCACCGGGACAGGGGTCAATCAGCCCCAGCATTTT.